What follows describes a single T cell receptor (beta chain). The antigen is not known. The CDR3 is 16 amino acids. Germline assignment: CDR1 LGHNA and CDR2 YSLEER. V lost 0 bases, J lost 6 bases, and 2 bases stayed unmatched. The data originate from a study of STAT3 mutations in large granular lymphocyte leukemia. General study points: No sample exists from the first appearance of each clone. Suggested: STAT3 mutation was not the ancestral event for these clonal expansions. In T-cell large granular lymphocyte leukemia, about half of patients showed multiple immunodominant subclonotypes.

Clones were sequenced by immunoSEQ multiplex PCR, and TCRdb holds only the in-frame ones, with some missing. The sample holds approximately 42,000 clones; roughly 77% are singletons and the top ten take about 0.45%. Input material: PBMCs. The TCR comes from a human donor with T large granular lymphocyte leukemia. Some clones in this sample may be carry-over from other donors' samples. The genes are TRBV4-3 and TRBJ2-2; TRBD2 matches at 12 bases. In nucleotides, the CDR3 is TGCGCCAGCAGCCAAGACCCTAGCGGGGGGGCCGGGGAGCTGTTTTTT. Translated: CASSQDPSGGAGELFF.